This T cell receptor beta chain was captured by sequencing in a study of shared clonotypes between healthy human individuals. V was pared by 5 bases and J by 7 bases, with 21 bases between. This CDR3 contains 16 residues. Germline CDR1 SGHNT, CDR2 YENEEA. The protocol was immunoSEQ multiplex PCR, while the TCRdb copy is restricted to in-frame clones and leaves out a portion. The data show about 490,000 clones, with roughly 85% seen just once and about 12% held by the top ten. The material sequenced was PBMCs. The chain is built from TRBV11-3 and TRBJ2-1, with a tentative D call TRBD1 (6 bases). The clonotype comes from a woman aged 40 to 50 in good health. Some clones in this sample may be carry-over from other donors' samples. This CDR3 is CASSLRGVQGRNEQFF. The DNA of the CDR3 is TGTGCCAGCAGCCTACGAGGGGTACAGGGTCGGAATGAGCAGTTCTTC.